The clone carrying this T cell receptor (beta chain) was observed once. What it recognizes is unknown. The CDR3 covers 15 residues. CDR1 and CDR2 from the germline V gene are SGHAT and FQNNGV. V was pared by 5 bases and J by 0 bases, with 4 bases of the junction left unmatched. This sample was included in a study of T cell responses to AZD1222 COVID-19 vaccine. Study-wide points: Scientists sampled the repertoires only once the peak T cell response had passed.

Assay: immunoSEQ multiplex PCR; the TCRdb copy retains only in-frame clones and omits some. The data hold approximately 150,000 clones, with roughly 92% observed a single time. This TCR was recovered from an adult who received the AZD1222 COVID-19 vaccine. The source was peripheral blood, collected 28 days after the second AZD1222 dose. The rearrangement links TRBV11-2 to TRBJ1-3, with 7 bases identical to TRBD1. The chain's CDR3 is CASSPGTVSGNTIYF. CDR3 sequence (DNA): TGTGCCAGCAGCCCAGGGACAGTCTCTGGAAACACCATATATTTT.